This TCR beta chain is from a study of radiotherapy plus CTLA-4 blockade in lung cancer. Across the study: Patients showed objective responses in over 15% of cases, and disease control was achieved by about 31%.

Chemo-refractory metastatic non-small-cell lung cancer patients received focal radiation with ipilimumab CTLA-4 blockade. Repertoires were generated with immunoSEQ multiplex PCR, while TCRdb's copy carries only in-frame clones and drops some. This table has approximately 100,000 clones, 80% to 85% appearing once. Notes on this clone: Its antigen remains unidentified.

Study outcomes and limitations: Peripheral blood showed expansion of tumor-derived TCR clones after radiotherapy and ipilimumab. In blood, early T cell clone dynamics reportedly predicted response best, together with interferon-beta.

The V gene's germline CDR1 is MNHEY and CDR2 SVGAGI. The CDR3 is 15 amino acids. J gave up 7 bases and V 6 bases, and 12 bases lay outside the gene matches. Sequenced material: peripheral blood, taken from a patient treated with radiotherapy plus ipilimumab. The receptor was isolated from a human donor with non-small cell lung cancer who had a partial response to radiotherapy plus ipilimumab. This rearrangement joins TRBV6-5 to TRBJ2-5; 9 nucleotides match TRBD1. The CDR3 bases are TGTGCCAGCAGCCCTGCTAGGACAGGGGAGGCGACCCAGTACTTC. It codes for CASSPARTGEATQYF.